These 14 T cell receptor beta chains originate from one sample sequenced in a study of cytomegalovirus exposure and HLA in healthy donors. PCR involved 60 Vbeta and 13 Jbeta primers. Sequencing used immunoSEQ multiplex PCR; TCRdb keeps in-frame clones, though not all of them. Of 85,000 to 100,000 clones listed, 60% to 80% were seen once; the top ten hold roughly 3.2%. Sequenced: PBMCs. The receptors come from a man between 60 and 70 years old in good health and CMV-seronegative.

The rearrangement links TRBV5-1 to TRBJ1-4; 10 bases line up with TRBD1. The germline gives CDR1 SGHRS, CDR2 YFSETQ. The CDR3 is 13 residues long. J lost 7 bases, V lost 4 bases, and 1 base had no gene match. The CDR3 is CASSRDRGEKLFF. The CDR3 nucleotides are TGCGCCAGCAGCCGGGACAGGGGTGAAAAACTGTTTTTT.

The rearrangement joins TRBV10-2 to TRBJ2-7, with 7 bases that match TRBD1. The length of the CDR3 is 13 residues. Trimming at V came to 5 bases and at J to 3 bases, leaving 4 bases not matched to a gene. Looked up from germline, CDR1 is WSHSY and CDR2 is SAAADI. The CDR3 nucleotides read TGCGCCAGCAGTACGGGACAGAACTACGAGCAGTACTTC. Protein: CASSTGQNYEQYF.

The rearrangement links TRBV7-6 to TRBJ2-5; the match to TRBD1 covers 10 bases. V shed 5 bases and J 5 bases; nucleotides not matched to a gene: 8. The CDR3 extends over 15 amino acids. Germline-derived CDR1 and CDR2 are SGHVS and FNYEAQ. CDR3: CASSPGTGAGETQYF. CDR3 sequence (DNA): TGTGCCAGCAGCCCCGGGACAGGGGCGGGGGAGACCCAGTACTTC.

The chain has TRBV28 and TRBJ1-1, with D unresolved. This CDR3 has 13 amino acids. Germline CDR1 reads MDHEN; CDR2 reads SYDVKM. V lost 6 bases and J 3 bases, leaving 11 bases between the germline ends. The CDR3 DNA reads TGTGCCAGCAGGGAAGGAGGGTACACTGAAGCTTTCTTT. This translates into CASREGGYTEAFF.

This clone was counted only a few times. The chain couples TRBV11-1 to TRBJ2-4; D is ambiguous. The CDR3 extends over 16 amino acids. The germline gives CDR1 SGHAT, CDR2 FQDESV (reference sequence). The ends were cut back, 5 bases at V and 5 bases at J, with 19 bases in the middle. CDR3 DNA sequence: TGTGCCAGCAGCCAGAACCGTGGTGGCACACAAAACATTCAGTACTTC. Translating it yields CASSQNRGGTQNIQYF.

The V gene is TRBV5-1, the J gene TRBJ1-5; perhaps TRBD1 as D (6 bases). Germline CDR1 reads SGHRS; CDR2 reads YFSETQ. Trimming took off 5 bases at V and 4 bases at J, with 10 bases between the two ends. The CDR3 runs to 13 residues. The CDR3 loop reads CASRQGKNQPQHF. For the CDR3, the DNA is TGCGCCAGCAGACAGGGAAAAAATCAGCCCCAGCATTTT.

The V and J genes are TRBV19 and TRBJ1-3, with no clear D. The CDR3 covers 14 residues. Germline CDR1 and CDR2: LNHDA and SQIVND (reference sequence). The V and J ends lost 5 bases and 4 bases respectively, with 12 bases between them. The CDR3 DNA sequence: TGTGCCAGTAGTTTCGTGACAAGAGGAAACACCATATATTTT. Its translation is CASSFVTRGNTIYF. The full variable domain, with the rest looked up from reference TRBV19 and TRBJ1-3, is DGGITQSPKYLFRKEGQNVTLSCEQNLNHDAMYWYRQDPGQGLRLIYYSQIVNDFQKGDIAEGYSVSREKKESFPLTVTSAQKNPTAFYLCASSFVTRGNTIYFGEGSWLTVV.

The chain has TRBV12-5 and TRBJ2-5; D call uncertain. The J call may not be correct, given that the DNA end is closer to TRBJ2-7. Germline values: CDR1 LGHNT, CDR2 FRNRAP. The CDR3 is 13 amino acids. The CDR3 is CASGLGLYYEQYF. CDR3 coding DNA: TGTGCTAGTGGTTTGGGTCTTTACTACGAGCAGTACTTC.

The CDR3 protein is CASSTTSAATGELFF. The CDR3, as DNA: TGTGCCAGCAGTACCACTAGCGCAGCCACCGGGGAGCTGTTTTTT. The V gene is TRBV6-6, the J gene TRBJ2-2; TRBD2 aligns across 7 bases. After removal of 5 bases from V and 4 bases from J, the junction contained 7 bases not matched to a gene. The germline V gene encodes CDR1 MNHNY and CDR2 SVGAGI (reference sequence). The length of the CDR3 is 15 residues.

This chain links TRBV7-3 with TRBJ2-1; D possibly corresponds to TRBD1 (5 bases). The CDR3 covers 15 residues. Trimming cost V 4 bases and J 0 bases, with 10 bases left between them. CDR1 SGHTA and CDR2 FQGTGA come from the germline V gene. The chain's CDR3 is CASSSGSSSYNEQFF. The DNA for the CDR3 is TGTGCCAGCAGCTCAGGGTCCAGCTCCTACAATGAGCAGTTCTTC.

In nucleotides, the CDR3 is TGTGCCAGCAGCCCTAGGGGCGGGGGGGCCTTTGGTGAGACCCAGTACTTC. This sequence encodes CASSPRGGGAFGETQYF. The V and J genes are TRBV5-4 and TRBJ2-5, with 9 bases lining up with TRBD2. The ends lost 4 bases at V and 5 bases at J; junction bases unmatched: 15. The CDR3 consists of 17 residues. Germline V gene sequence: CDR1 SGHNT, CDR2 YYREEE (reference sequence).

This clone was counted only a few times. This sample includes further DNA sequences coding for the same CDR3. V and J are TRBV11-3 and TRBJ1-1; TRBD1 agrees at 8 bases. After removal of 5 bases from V and 4 bases from J, the junction contained 3 bases not matched to a gene. The CDR3 is made up of 13 amino acids. The germline V gene encodes CDR1 SGHNT and CDR2 YENEEA. CDR3 amino acids: CASSPGQGTEAFF. The CDR3 DNA sequence: TGTGCCAGCAGCCCAGGACAGGGCACTGAAGCTTTCTTT.

The chain joins TRBV10-3 to TRBJ1-5, with D perhaps TRBD1 (5 bases). CDR3 length: 16 residues. Germline CDR1 is ENHRY and CDR2 is SYGVKD. V was trimmed by 0 bases and J by 6 bases, leaving 15 bases between them. The CDR3 DNA sequence: TGTGCCATCAGTGAGTCTTGGCAGGGTTTGGGTCAGCCCCAGCATTTT. Its protein product is CAISESWQGLGQPQHF.

The chain links TRBV5-1 to TRBJ2-7, with 8 bases aligning to TRBD1. Germline loops: CDR1 SGHRS, CDR2 YFSETQ. The J segment lost 4 bases and the V segment lost 2 bases, leaving 5 bases of the junction unmatched. This CDR3 has 14 residues. The CDR3 DNA is TGCGCCAGCAGCTTCGATGACAGGGGATACGAGCAGTACTTC. Translated, it gives CASSFDDRGYEQYF.